This T cell receptor beta chain was captured in a study of cytomegalovirus exposure and HLA in healthy donors. Primers: 60 Vbeta forward and 13 Jbeta reverse. The repertoire was sequenced with immunoSEQ multiplex PCR; TCRdb's copy has only in-frame clones and lacks some. The repertoire shows over 150,000 clones; the top ten hold 0.74%. The junction had 13 bases not matched to a gene; V was cut back by 8 bases and J by 0 bases. The CDR3 runs 18 residues. This TCR was sampled from a boy younger than 18 in good health and CMV-seronegative. The sequenced sample was PBMCs. The gene calls are TRBV23-1 and TRBJ2-6; 7 positions agree with TRBD2. TRBV23-1 is an open reading frame, and its role is uncertain. The CDR3, as DNA: TGCGCCAGCGCTGAACCGGACGGGGGGATCTCTGGGGCCAACGTCCTGACTTTC. Translated, it gives CASAEPDGGISGANVLTF.